The subject of this entry is one T cell receptor (beta chain). Ten or more counts support this clonotype. Its antigen has not been determined. Per-base qualities were not stored, and no clone one base away is much larger. This sample is drawn from a study of T-cell reconstitution after alpha-beta-depleted transplantation in children (dated by TCRdb to the mid-2010s). Regarding the research as a whole: The study quantitatively tracked T-cell immune reconstitution after TCRalphabeta/CD19-depleted allogeneic hematopoietic cell transplantation in children using TCR repertoire profiling.

Library preparation employed PCR. The run used an Illumina HiSeq 2500. TCR library preparation used molecular barcoding, with unique molecular identifiers applied to normalize quantification of the TCRbeta repertoire. In-frame beta chains were kept once TCRdb had trimmed the public reads at Q25 with fastp and called clones with MiXCR. Every CDR3 protein is listed once, alongside the most common genes and DNA of its rows. The sample table holds about half a million distinct CDR3 sequences, of which approximately 12% were seen once. Around 5.6% of the sample goes to the ten largest clones. V is reduced by 4 bases and J by 3 bases, leaving a spacing of 14 bases between them. Taken from cysteine to phenylalanine, the CDR3 has 14 residues. The only DNA kept is the CDR3, 42 bases in frame from the first base. The CDR1 and CDR2 encoded by the germline V gene are SGHRS and YFSETQ.

The rearranged segments are TRBV5-1 and TRBJ2-7; the D gene is perhaps TRBD1, on 6 matching bases. The clonotype originates from a human donor who donated a stem cell graft to a child with combined immunodeficiency. This specimen consisted of PBMCs from the stem cell graft donor, obtained from the stem cell graft. The sequence in DNA is TGCGCCAGCAGCCCTACGGGACACTACTACGAGCAGTACTTC. Translated, this is CASSPTGHYYEQYF.